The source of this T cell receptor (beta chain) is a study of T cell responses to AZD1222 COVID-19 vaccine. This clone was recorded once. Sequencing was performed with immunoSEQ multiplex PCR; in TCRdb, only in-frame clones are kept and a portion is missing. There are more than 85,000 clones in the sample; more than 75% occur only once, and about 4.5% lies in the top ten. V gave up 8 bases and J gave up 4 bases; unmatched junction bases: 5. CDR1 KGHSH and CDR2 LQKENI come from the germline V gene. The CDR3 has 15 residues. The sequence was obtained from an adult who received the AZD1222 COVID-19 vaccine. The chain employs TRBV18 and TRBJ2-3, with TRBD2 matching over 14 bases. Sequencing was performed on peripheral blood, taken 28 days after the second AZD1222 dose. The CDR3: CASAGLAGAADTQYF. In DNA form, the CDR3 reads TGTGCCAGCGCGGGACTAGCGGGAGCCGCAGATACGCAGTATTTT.